This T cell receptor (beta chain) is from a study of blood T cell repertoires in COVID-19. The trim removed 1 base at V and 1 base at J, leaving 7 bases unmatched. This CDR3 contains 16 residues. Germline lookup yields CDR1 SGHAT and CDR2 FQNNGV. Sequenced by immunoSEQ multiplex PCR; TCRdb stores in-frame clones only, minus some. The sample holds around 190,000 clones; about 85% are singletons and the top ten take 1.1%. This chain links TRBV11-2 with TRBJ2-7, with 7 bases identical to TRBD2. This sequence was found in a man between 25 and 39 years old with acute or convalescent COVID-19. Sequencing was done on a sample of peripheral blood. The CDR3 DNA reads TGTGCCAGCAGCTTAGTTTTGTCGGGGGGTTCCTACGAGCAGTACTTC. It encodes CASSLVLSGGSYEQYF.